This T cell receptor (beta chain) was identified in a study of blood T cell repertoires in COVID-19. In the original workflow: Nucleated cell counts were estimated from reference gene primer amplification. The repertoire was sequenced with immunoSEQ multiplex PCR; TCRdb's copy has only in-frame clones and lacks some. The D gene and trimming were derived from the DNA, and the V and J assignments and clone size from that table. The table has roughly 200,000 clones, about 88% seen once. Germline V CDR1 and CDR2: KGHSH, LQKENI. The CDR3 contains 15 residues. Trimming cost V 0 bases and J 4 bases, with 11 bases left between them.

The chain uses TRBV18 and TRBJ2-3, with D possibly TRBD2 on 6 matching bases. The TCR originated in a man aged 35-49 years with active or convalescent COVID-19. Material for sequencing was peripheral blood. The CDR3, as DNA: TGTGCCAGCTCACCACCGCGGGGTGGGGCAGATACGCAGTATTTT. Translated: CASSPPRGGADTQYF.